These 27 T cell receptor beta chains came from one sample sequenced in a study of T cells after yellow fever vaccination. TCRdb reanalysed the 5' RACE reads using MiXCR and keeps one entry per CDR3 protein. The top ten hold less than 3.5% of the sample, which has roughly 320,000 distinct CDR3 sequences, roughly a tenth seen once. Sequencing used CD4+ T cells sorted from PBMCs, obtained 45 days after the yellow fever booster vaccination. These receptors were obtained from a man between 18 and 35 years old who received the YFV17D yellow fever vaccine.

This clonotype appeared a few times. V is TRBV5-4 and J is TRBJ2-5, with D possibly being TRBD1 (6 bases). Germline V CDR1 and CDR2: SGHNT, YYREEE (reference sequence). V gave up 3 bases and J gave up 5 bases, with 14 bases separating them. The CDR3 length is 14 residues. As DNA, the CDR3 is TGTGCCAGCAGCTCCACAGGGCATTTGGAGACCCAGTACTTC. The encoded protein is CASSSTGHLETQYF.

The chain is built from TRBV6-5 and TRBJ1-1; D is undetermined. This CDR3 has 16 residues. Germline assignment: CDR1 MNHEY and CDR2 SVGAGI. Trimming cost V 0 bases and J 0 bases, with 11 bases left between them. This chain's CDR3 is CASSYSRSRMNTEAFF. For the CDR3, the DNA is TGTGCCAGCAGTTACTCGAGGTCAAGGATGAACACTGAAGCTTTCTTT.

This clonotype was picked up a small number of times. V is TRBV18 and J is TRBJ1-6; the D gene is possibly TRBD1 (6 bases). In germline, CDR1 is KGHSH, CDR2 LQKENI. This CDR3 has 13 amino acids. The germline V and J ends were trimmed by 0 bases and 14 bases, with 11 bases remaining between them. The CDR3 sequence is CASSPPGAGALHF. CDR3 nucleotides: TGTGCCAGCTCACCACCGGGGGCGGGGGCCCTCCACTTT.

The V and J genes are TRBV6-5 and TRBJ1-5; D unresolved. This CDR3 contains 15 residues. The V end lost 0 bases, the J end lost 3 bases, and 9 bases lay between the germline ends. The germline V gene encodes CDR1 MNHEY and CDR2 SVGAGI. This CDR3 is CASSYSFGSNQPQHF. The CDR3 DNA is TGTGCCAGCAGTTACTCATTCGGTTCCAATCAGCCCCAGCATTTT.

The chain is built from TRBV5-8 and TRBJ2-1; D gene uncertain. The V gene's germline CDR1 is SGHTS and CDR2 YDEGEE. The CDR3 consists of 11 residues. V lost 0 bases to trimming and J lost 9 bases, with 4 bases between them. The CDR3 sequence is CASSLDGEQFF. DNA of the CDR3: TGTGCCAGCAGCTTGGATGGTGAGCAGTTCTTC.

This clonotype came up a few times. The chain recombines TRBV9 with TRBJ1-3, with D tentatively TRBD1 (5 bases). In germline, CDR1 is SGDLS, CDR2 YYNGEE. CDR3 length equals 15 residues. V dropped 0 bases and J dropped 0 bases, with 7 bases sitting between them. In nucleotides, the CDR3 is TGTGCCAGCAGCGTAGGGGGGAACTCTGGAAACACCATATATTTT. It codes for CASSVGGNSGNTIYF.

This clonotype occurred many times. This rearrangement joins TRBV10-3 to TRBJ2-5, with D possibly being TRBD1 (6 bases). The CDR3 is made up of 13 amino acids. Germline V CDR1 and CDR2: ENHRY, SYGVKD. Trimming removed 2 bases at V and 5 bases at J, with 9 bases between. The CDR3 DNA is TGTGCCATCAGTGAGCCCGACAGGGAGACCCAGTACTTC. The encoded protein is CAISEPDRETQYF.

The chain joins TRBV9 to TRBJ2-3; TRBD2 matches 11 bases. V trimming: 2 bases; J trimming: 2 bases; junction bases outside the gene matches: 1. CDR1 is SGDLS and CDR2 is YYNGEE in the germline V gene. The CDR3 contains 15 residues. The CDR3 sequence: CASSVTSGVTDTQYF. DNA for the CDR3: TGTGCCAGCAGCGTGACTAGCGGGGTCACAGATACGCAGTATTTT.

V is TRBV29-1 and J is TRBJ2-1, with D perhaps TRBD2 (7 bases). CDR1 SQVTM and CDR2 ANQGSEA come from the germline V gene. The V end was cut by 2 bases, the J end by 7 bases, with 21 bases between. There are 16 residues in the CDR3. DNA for the CDR3: TGCAGCGTTGAAACGTTCCGGGGGGCAGTCTCGAATGAGCAGTTCTTC. Protein sequence: CSVETFRGAVSNEQFF.

This clonotype came up a few times. The V call is TRBV11-2, the J call TRBJ2-1; D is possibly TRBD2 (6 bases). The CDR3 runs 14 residues. CDR1 is SGHAT and CDR2 is FQNNGV in the germline V gene. Trimming removed 3 bases from V and 10 bases from J, with 16 bases in between. DNA for the CDR3: TGTGCCAGCAGCTTCACAAGAGGGGCGGGGGAGCAGTTCTTC. Translation gives CASSFTRGAGEQFF.

V usage is TRBV27 and J usage is TRBJ2-7; the D gene is possibly TRBD1 (6 bases). Germline CDR1 is MNHEY and CDR2 is SMNVEV (reference sequence). This CDR3 spans 15 amino acids. V was clipped by 6 bases and J by 2 bases, with 17 bases between them. The CDR3, as DNA: TGTGCCAGCAGACCCACAGGGTGGTATACCTACGAGCAGTACGTC. Its protein is CASRPTGWYTYEQYV.

The chain recombines TRBV5-1 with TRBJ2-6; TRBD1 agrees at 7 bases. The CDR3 totals 18 residues. The ends lost 1 base at V and 5 bases at J; junction bases unmatched: 12. Per the germline V gene, CDR1 is SGHRS and CDR2 is YFSETQ. CDR3 sequence (DNA): TGCGCCAGCAGCTTGCACAATCCCGGACAGGAGTGGGCCAACGTCCTGACTTTC. It codes for CASSLHNPGQEWANVLTF. The full variable domain, in which reference TRBV5-1 and TRBJ2-6 provide the parts outside the CDR3, is KAGVTQTPRYLIKTRGQQVTLSCSPISGHRSVSWYQQTPGQGLQFLFEYFSETQRNKGNFPGRFSGRQFSNSRSEMNVSTLELGDSALYLCASSLHNPGQEWANVLTFGAGSRLTVL.

Here the CDR3 reads CAWSELAGAYEQYF. DNA of the CDR3: TGTGCCTGGAGTGAGCTAGCGGGGGCCTACGAGCAGTACTTC. This rearrangement joins TRBV30 to TRBJ2-7, with TRBD2 identical over 10 bases. Germline CDR1 GTSNPN, CDR2 SVGIG (reference sequence). The CDR3 extends over 14 amino acids. V shed 1 base and J 2 bases; nucleotides not matched to a gene: 2.

This clonotype was recorded a few times. The chain employs TRBV19 and TRBJ1-5; D is ambiguous. Germline V gene data show CDR1 as LNHDA and CDR2 as SQIVND (reference sequence). Deletions cut 5 bases from V and 7 bases from J, with 9 bases between. This CDR3 contains 12 residues. Here the CDR3 DNA reads TGTGCCAGTAGTGACAAGAGGCAGCCCCAGCATTTT. Encoded protein: CASSDKRQPQHF.

J is TRBJ1-1 and V is TRBV5-1; D gene unclear. CDR3 length: 14 residues. Trimming took 5 bases from V and 3 from J, leaving 14 bases between them. CDR1 and CDR2 (germline): SGHRS, YFSETQ. CDR3 sequence reads: CASRGPGKDTEAFF. The CDR3 bases are TGCGCCAGCAGAGGGCCGGGAAAAGACACTGAAGCTTTCTTT.

This chain connects TRBV18 to TRBJ1-2; no clear D. The CDR3 sequence is 13 residues long. V was trimmed by 4 bases and J by 2 bases, leaving 8 bases between them. CDR1 and CDR2 from the germline V gene are KGHSH and LQKENI. The CDR3 region is CASSLDKNYGYTF. The CDR3 nucleotides are TGTGCCAGCTCACTAGACAAGAACTATGGCTACACCTTC.

This clonotype was counted ten times or more. V gene TRBV29-1 combines with J gene TRBJ1-6, with a tentative D call TRBD1 (5 bases). Deletions cut 6 bases from V and 7 bases from J, with 13 bases between. The CDR3 is 13 amino acids. Germline V gives CDR1 SQVTM, CDR2 ANQGSEA. The CDR3, as DNA: TGCAGCGTAGGGGACGCAAGCAATTCACCCCTCCACTTT. As protein: CSVGDASNSPLHF.

This clonotype was seen more than once but under ten times. The chain recombines TRBV7-3 with TRBJ2-3; D is possibly TRBD1 or TRBD2 (6 bases each). The CDR3 is 16 amino acids. V shed 3 bases and J shed 1 base, with 14 bases lying between them. The germline gives CDR1 SGHTA, CDR2 FQGTGA. CDR3 sequence: CASSLYREEGTDTQYF. Written as DNA, the CDR3 is TGTGCCAGCAGCTTGTACAGGGAGGAGGGCACAGATACGCAGTATTTT.

This clonotype showed up just a few times. This chain connects TRBV15 to TRBJ2-1, with 13 bases identical to TRBD2. V was clipped by 3 bases and J by 4 bases; unmatched bases: 9. This CDR3 is built from 18 residues. Germline CDR1 is LNHNV and CDR2 is YYDKDF (reference sequence). The CDR3 DNA reads TGTGCCACCAGCAGGACCACTAGCGGGGGGGCCTCGTACAATGAGCAGTTCTTC. Protein: CATSRTTSGGASYNEQFF.

This clonotype has just a few counts. This chain uses TRBV7-2 with TRBJ1-6; D may be TRBD1 (5 bases). Germline CDR1 and CDR2: SGHTA and FQGNSA. Trimming pared 5 bases from V and 10 bases from J, leaving 15 bases between. This CDR3 comprises 14 residues. The CDR3 DNA reads as TGTGCCAGCAGCCCGGGGCTTGGAGAATCACCCCTCCACTTT. This sequence encodes CASSPGLGESPLHF.

This clonotype showed up just a few times. The chain joins TRBV12-3 or TRBV12-4 to TRBJ1-1, with 8 bases lining up with TRBD1. V shed 6 bases, J shed 7 bases, and the junction held 7 bases outside the gene matches. This CDR3 comprises 13 residues. The chain's CDR3 is CASRSTGAGEAFF. In DNA, the CDR3 is TGTGCCAGCAGGTCGACAGGGGCGGGTGAAGCTTTCTTT.

This clonotype occurred many times. This chain's CDR3 is CASSVDTAADTQYF. In nucleotides, the CDR3 is TGCGCCAGCAGCGTGGACACCGCGGCAGATACGCAGTATTTT. The genes are TRBV5-1 and TRBJ2-3, with D perhaps TRBD1 (5 bases). Germline-derived CDR1 and CDR2 are SGHRS and YFSETQ. V dropped 4 bases and J dropped 4 bases, with 13 bases sitting between them. The CDR3 runs to 14 residues.

Only a few counts were recorded for this clonotype. The CDR3 protein is CASSFSNSRQPQHF. CDR3 coding DNA: TGTGCCAGCAGCTTCTCGAATTCGCGTCAGCCCCAGCATTTT. This sequence joins TRBV7-2 and TRBJ1-5, with D uncertain. Germline V gives CDR1 SGHTA, CDR2 FQGNSA. The V and J ends lost 3 bases and 6 bases respectively, with 12 bases between them. The CDR3 consists of 14 residues.

This clonotype was detected many times. The chain recombines TRBV28 with TRBJ2-5; 8 bases align to TRBD2. The ends lost 2 bases at V and 5 bases at J; junction bases unmatched: 7. Per germline, CDR1 MDHEN and CDR2 SYDVKM. The CDR3 is made up of 15 amino acids. The chain's CDR3 is CASSLAGGLGETQYF. CDR3 nucleotides: TGTGCCAGCAGTTTAGCGGGGGGCCTCGGGGAGACCCAGTACTTC.

This chain links TRBV7-9 with TRBJ1-1; D gene ambiguous. The germline CDR1 and CDR2 sequences are SEHNR and FQNEAQ (reference sequence). The length of the CDR3 is 11 residues. The ends were cut back, 6 bases at V and 7 bases at J, with 9 bases in the middle. CDR3 nucleotides: TGTGCCAGCAGTTCCCTGTTTGAAGCTTTCTTT. This codes for CASSSLFEAFF.

The rearrangement uses TRBV4-3 and TRBJ2-1; TRBD2 is a possible D gene (7 bases). V was trimmed by 4 bases and J by 2 bases, leaving 15 bases between them. Germline V gene sequence: CDR1 LGHNA, CDR2 YSLEER. The CDR3 is 16 amino acids. Written as DNA, the CDR3 is TGCGCCAGCAGCCTCGAGGGAGGGGGACCCTACAATGAGCAGTTCTTC. Its translation is CASSLEGGGPYNEQFF.

The chain couples TRBV6-5 to TRBJ2-5; the D call may be TRBD1 or TRBD2 (5 bases each). Germline V gene sequence: CDR1 MNHEY, CDR2 SVGAGI. The CDR3 runs 13 residues. Trimming removed 7 bases from V and 4 bases from J, with 13 bases in between. This CDR3 reads CASNGARGETQYF. The CDR3 nucleotides are TGTGCCAGCAACGGGGCGCGAGGAGAGACCCAGTACTTC.